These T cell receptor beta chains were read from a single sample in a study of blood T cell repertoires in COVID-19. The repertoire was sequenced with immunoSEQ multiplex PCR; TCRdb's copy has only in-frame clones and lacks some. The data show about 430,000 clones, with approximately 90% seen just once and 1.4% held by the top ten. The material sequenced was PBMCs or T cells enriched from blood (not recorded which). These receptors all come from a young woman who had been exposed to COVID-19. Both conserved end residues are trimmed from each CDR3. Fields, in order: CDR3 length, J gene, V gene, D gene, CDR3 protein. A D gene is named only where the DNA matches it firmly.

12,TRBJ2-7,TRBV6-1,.,ASSEDRMEDEQY
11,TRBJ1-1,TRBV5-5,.,ASSTYGNTEAF
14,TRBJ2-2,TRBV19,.,ASMSLSSRGIGELF
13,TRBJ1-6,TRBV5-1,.,ASCEVRDTNSPLH
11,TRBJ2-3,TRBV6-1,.,ASSELLTDTQY
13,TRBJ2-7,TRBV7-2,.,ASSTPGHLAYEQY
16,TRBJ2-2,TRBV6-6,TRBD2,ASSRDRTSGGASGELF
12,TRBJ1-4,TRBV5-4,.,ASSLGGDREKLF
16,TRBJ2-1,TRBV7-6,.,ASSSNQGGDPLGNEQF
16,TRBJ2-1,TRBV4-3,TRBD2,ASSQASTSGGSYNEQF
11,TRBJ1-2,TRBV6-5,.,ASSSPRGWGYT
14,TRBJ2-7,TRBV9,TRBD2,ASSVGLAGDGYEQY
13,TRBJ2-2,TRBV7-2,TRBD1,ASSFGDRYTGELF
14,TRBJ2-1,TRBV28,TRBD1,ASRRLGTGLYNEQF
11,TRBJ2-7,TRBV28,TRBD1,ASSHNRGYEQY
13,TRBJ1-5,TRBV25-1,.,ASSAGDYSNQPQH
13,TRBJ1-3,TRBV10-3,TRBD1,AINDRVQAGNTIY
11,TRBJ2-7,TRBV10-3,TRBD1,AIGTGGSYEQY
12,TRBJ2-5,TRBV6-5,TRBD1,ASKGQGAWETQY